This is a list of T cell receptor beta chains from one sample in a study of shared clonotypes between healthy human individuals. Produced via immunoSEQ multiplex PCR; TCRdb's table is partial and in-frame only. Of some 2,000,000 clones in the sample, 85% to 95% were seen once. Sequencing was done on a sample of naive CD4+ T cells sorted from blood. The receptors originated from a man between 18 and 35 years old in good health. Both conserved end residues are part of each CDR3. D genes are given only for firm matches. Not all rows give a size; the values are once, few, many and, for expanded clones, a class.

d_call: TRBD1; clone_size: NA; cdr3_length: 14; v_call: TRBV6-5; j_call: TRBJ2-7; cdr3_nt: TGTGCCAGCAGTTACCGGGACAGAGGATACGAGCAGTACTTC; cdr3_aa: CASSYRDRGYEQYF
d_call: TRBD1; clone_size: NA; cdr3_length: 15; v_call: TRBV7-2; j_call: TRBJ2-7; cdr3_nt: TGTGCCAGCAGCTTAGCTGGGCAGGGGGTGAACGAGCAGTACTTC; cdr3_aa: CASSLAGQGVNEQYF
d_call: TRBD1; clone_size: NA; cdr3_length: 21; v_call: TRBV7-6; j_call: TRBJ2-6; cdr3_nt: TGTGCCAGCAGCCCACGCCTGACAGGGACACGCACCCAATCTGGGGCCAACGTCCTGACTTTC; cdr3_aa: CASSPRLTGTRTQSGANVLTF
d_call: NA; clone_size: NA; cdr3_length: 15; v_call: TRBV6-5; j_call: TRBJ1-1; cdr3_nt: TGTGCCAGCAATGTCGCCGGGACATTAAACACTGAAGCTTTCTTT; cdr3_aa: CASNVAGTLNTEAFF
d_call: NA; clone_size: NA; cdr3_length: 14; v_call: TRBV2; j_call: TRBJ1-5; cdr3_nt: TGTGCCAGCAGTGAAAAGAGTAGCAATCAGCCCCAGCATTTT; cdr3_aa: CASSEKSSNQPQHF
d_call: NA; clone_size: NA; cdr3_length: 14; v_call: TRBV5-4; j_call: TRBJ2-3; cdr3_nt: TGTGCCAGCAGCTTCCCCGGGGACACAGATACGCAGTATTTT; cdr3_aa: CASSFPGDTDTQYF
d_call: NA; clone_size: once; cdr3_length: 17; v_call: TRBV11-2; j_call: TRBJ2-5; cdr3_nt: TGTGCCAGCAGCTTAGATGGGGGCGGGGGCCCCCAAGAGACCCAGTACTTC; cdr3_aa: CASSLDGGGGPQETQYF
d_call: NA; clone_size: NA; cdr3_length: 15; v_call: TRBV5-4; j_call: TRBJ2-7; cdr3_nt: TGTGCCAGCAGCTTGGACCCAGCCCCAACCTACGAGCAGTACTTC; cdr3_aa: CASSLDPAPTYEQYF
d_call: NA; clone_size: NA; cdr3_length: 13; v_call: TRBV10-2; j_call: TRBJ1-5; cdr3_nt: TGCGCCAGCAAGGGCAGCCCCAATCAGCCCCAGCATTTT; cdr3_aa: CASKGSPNQPQHF
d_call: NA; clone_size: once; cdr3_length: 17; v_call: TRBV18; j_call: TRBJ2-1; cdr3_nt: TGTGCCAGCTCACCGGGGAGGCGAGGGGGCTCAGGCAATGAGCAGTTCTTC; cdr3_aa: CASSPGRRGGSGNEQFF
d_call: NA; clone_size: NA; cdr3_length: 14; v_call: TRBV10-3; j_call: TRBJ2-5; cdr3_nt: TGTGCCATCAGTGAGGACAGAGTGCAAGAGACCCAGTACTTC; cdr3_aa: CAISEDRVQETQYF
d_call: NA; clone_size: NA; cdr3_length: 14; v_call: TRBV6-6; j_call: TRBJ1-2; cdr3_nt: TGTGCCAGCAGTCCGATATATCGGGGAGGTGGCTACACCTTC; cdr3_aa: CASSPIYRGGGYTF
d_call: NA; clone_size: NA; cdr3_length: 13; v_call: TRBV6-5; j_call: TRBJ1-2; cdr3_nt: TGTGCCAGCAGTTACGAGGGGTCCTATGGCTACACCTTC; cdr3_aa: CASSYEGSYGYTF
d_call: TRBD2; clone_size: once; cdr3_length: 15; v_call: TRBV6-5; j_call: TRBJ2-3; cdr3_nt: TGTGCCAGCAGGTTTAGCGGGGGAGGCACAGATACGCAGTATTTT; cdr3_aa: CASRFSGGGTDTQYF
d_call: NA; clone_size: NA; cdr3_length: 14; v_call: TRBV5-6; j_call: TRBJ2-1; cdr3_nt: TGTGCCAGCAGCTTGACTCCGAATCAGGATGAGCAGTTCTTC; cdr3_aa: CASSLTPNQDEQFF
d_call: TRBD2; clone_size: NA; cdr3_length: 17; v_call: TRBV7-9; j_call: TRBJ2-1; cdr3_nt: TGTGCCAGCAGCTTACCTCGACTAGCGGGGGGGCGCAATGAGCAGTTCTTC; cdr3_aa: CASSLPRLAGGRNEQFF
d_call: NA; clone_size: NA; cdr3_length: 14; v_call: TRBV12-5; j_call: TRBJ1-6; cdr3_nt: TGTGCTAGTGGCCCGGGGGAGGGGTATTCACCCCTCCACTTT; cdr3_aa: CASGPGEGYSPLHF
d_call: NA; clone_size: NA; cdr3_length: 13; v_call: TRBV29-1; j_call: TRBJ1-4; cdr3_nt: TGCAGCGTCGGGTTAGGGGGTAGAGAAAAACTGTTTTTT; cdr3_aa: CSVGLGGREKLFF
d_call: NA; clone_size: NA; cdr3_length: 13; v_call: TRBV6-4; j_call: TRBJ2-7; cdr3_nt: TGTGCCAGAGAAGGGGTCTTCTCCTACGAGCAGTACTTC; cdr3_aa: CAREGVFSYEQYF
d_call: NA; clone_size: NA; cdr3_length: 11; v_call: TRBV11-2; j_call: TRBJ2-7; cdr3_nt: TGTGCCAGCAGCCCCGCCGTCGGGCAGTACTTC; cdr3_aa: CASSPAVGQYF
d_call: TRBD1; clone_size: NA; cdr3_length: 15; v_call: TRBV30; j_call: TRBJ1-3; cdr3_nt: TGTGCCTGGAGCATCGGACAGGCTCTAGGGAACACCATATATTTT; cdr3_aa: CAWSIGQALGNTIYF
d_call: NA; clone_size: NA; cdr3_length: 13; v_call: TRBV11-3; j_call: TRBJ2-1; cdr3_nt: TGTGCCAGCAGCTTAAGAGGGGACAATGAGCAGTTCTTC; cdr3_aa: CASSLRGDNEQFF
d_call: TRBD1; clone_size: NA; cdr3_length: 15; v_call: TRBV28; j_call: TRBJ1-5; cdr3_nt: TGTGCCAGCGCCGGGCAGGGGGCCGGCAATCAGCCCCAGCATTTT; cdr3_aa: CASAGQGAGNQPQHF
d_call: NA; clone_size: NA; cdr3_length: 13; v_call: TRBV27; j_call: TRBJ2-3; cdr3_nt: TGTGCCAGCAGTTCAAGACCCCCAGATACGCAGTATTTT; cdr3_aa: CASSSRPPDTQYF
d_call: TRBD1; clone_size: once; cdr3_length: 12; v_call: TRBV30; j_call: TRBJ1-5; cdr3_nt: TGTGCCTGGGGGGACAGGGCGGCGCCCCAGCATTTT; cdr3_aa: CAWGDRAAPQHF
d_call: NA; clone_size: NA; cdr3_length: 12; v_call: TRBV7-6; j_call: TRBJ2-1; cdr3_nt: TGTGCCAGCAGCTTAGGCCGGAATGAGCAGTTCTTC; cdr3_aa: CASSLGRNEQFF
d_call: TRBD1; clone_size: NA; cdr3_length: 15; v_call: TRBV6-6; j_call: TRBJ1-2; cdr3_nt: TGTGCCAGCTTTATGACCGGGACAGGGCCTGTTGGCTACACCTTC; cdr3_aa: CASFMTGTGPVGYTF
d_call: NA; clone_size: NA; cdr3_length: 15; v_call: TRBV28; j_call: TRBJ1-1; cdr3_nt: TGTGCCAGCAGTCCCCCCACTTTAAAGTCCGGTGAAGCTTTCTTT; cdr3_aa: CASSPPTLKSGEAFF
d_call: TRBD1; clone_size: NA; cdr3_length: 15; v_call: TRBV2; j_call: TRBJ1-1; cdr3_nt: TGTGCCAGCAGGACCGGGACAGGGGGCAACACTGAAGCTTTCTTT; cdr3_aa: CASRTGTGGNTEAFF
d_call: NA; clone_size: NA; cdr3_length: 16; v_call: TRBV9; j_call: TRBJ2-6; cdr3_nt: TGTGCCAGCAGCGTAGTGGGGACCCCTGGGGCCAACGTCCTGACTTTC; cdr3_aa: CASSVVGTPGANVLTF
d_call: TRBD2; clone_size: NA; cdr3_length: 16; v_call: TRBV5-1; j_call: TRBJ2-3; cdr3_nt: TGCGCCAGCAGTTCAGGACTAGCGGGACGTGCAGATACGCAGTATTTT; cdr3_aa: CASSSGLAGRADTQYF
d_call: NA; clone_size: NA; cdr3_length: 11; v_call: TRBV30; j_call: TRBJ1-2; cdr3_nt: TGTGCCTGGAGTGAGCGGTATGGCTACACCTTC; cdr3_aa: CAWSERYGYTF
d_call: TRBD1; clone_size: NA; cdr3_length: 15; v_call: TRBV28; j_call: TRBJ1-5; cdr3_nt: TGTGCCAGCCAGTCCCCGACAGGGCGATTCCAGCCCCAGCATTTT; cdr3_aa: CASQSPTGRFQPQHF